This TCR beta chain originates from a study of T-cell memory formation after mild COVID-19. Findings and limits, study-wide: Researchers found some responding clones in pre-infection memory, a sign that cross-reactive memory joined. Still unconfirmed is whether the second-wave clones peaking on day 37 recognized SARS-CoV-2.

To note about this clonotype: Its specificity is not known.

TCR alpha and TCR beta cDNA libraries carrying sample barcodes and UMIs were produced by 5'RACE using constant-segment primers. TCRdb reanalysed the 5' RACE reads using MiXCR and keeps one entry per CDR3 protein. This sample has around 340,000 distinct CDR3 sequences, with roughly 15% found just once. The sample comprised PBMCs or a T cell subset sorted from them (not recorded which). This clonotype originated in a man in his late teens or twenties who had mild COVID-19 (a few samples of this study predate the infection). Cell type and time point are not known.

The CDR3 nucleotides are TGTGCCAGCATAGCCGGGGGGGCCGGGGAGCTGTTTTTT. Its protein product is CASIAGGAGELFF. The chain links TRBV25-1 to TRBJ2-2; TRBD2 matches at 8 bases. J was trimmed by 6 bases and V by 7 bases; bases with no gene match: 4. The CDR3 is made up of 13 amino acids. Per germline, CDR1 MGHDK and CDR2 SYGVNS.